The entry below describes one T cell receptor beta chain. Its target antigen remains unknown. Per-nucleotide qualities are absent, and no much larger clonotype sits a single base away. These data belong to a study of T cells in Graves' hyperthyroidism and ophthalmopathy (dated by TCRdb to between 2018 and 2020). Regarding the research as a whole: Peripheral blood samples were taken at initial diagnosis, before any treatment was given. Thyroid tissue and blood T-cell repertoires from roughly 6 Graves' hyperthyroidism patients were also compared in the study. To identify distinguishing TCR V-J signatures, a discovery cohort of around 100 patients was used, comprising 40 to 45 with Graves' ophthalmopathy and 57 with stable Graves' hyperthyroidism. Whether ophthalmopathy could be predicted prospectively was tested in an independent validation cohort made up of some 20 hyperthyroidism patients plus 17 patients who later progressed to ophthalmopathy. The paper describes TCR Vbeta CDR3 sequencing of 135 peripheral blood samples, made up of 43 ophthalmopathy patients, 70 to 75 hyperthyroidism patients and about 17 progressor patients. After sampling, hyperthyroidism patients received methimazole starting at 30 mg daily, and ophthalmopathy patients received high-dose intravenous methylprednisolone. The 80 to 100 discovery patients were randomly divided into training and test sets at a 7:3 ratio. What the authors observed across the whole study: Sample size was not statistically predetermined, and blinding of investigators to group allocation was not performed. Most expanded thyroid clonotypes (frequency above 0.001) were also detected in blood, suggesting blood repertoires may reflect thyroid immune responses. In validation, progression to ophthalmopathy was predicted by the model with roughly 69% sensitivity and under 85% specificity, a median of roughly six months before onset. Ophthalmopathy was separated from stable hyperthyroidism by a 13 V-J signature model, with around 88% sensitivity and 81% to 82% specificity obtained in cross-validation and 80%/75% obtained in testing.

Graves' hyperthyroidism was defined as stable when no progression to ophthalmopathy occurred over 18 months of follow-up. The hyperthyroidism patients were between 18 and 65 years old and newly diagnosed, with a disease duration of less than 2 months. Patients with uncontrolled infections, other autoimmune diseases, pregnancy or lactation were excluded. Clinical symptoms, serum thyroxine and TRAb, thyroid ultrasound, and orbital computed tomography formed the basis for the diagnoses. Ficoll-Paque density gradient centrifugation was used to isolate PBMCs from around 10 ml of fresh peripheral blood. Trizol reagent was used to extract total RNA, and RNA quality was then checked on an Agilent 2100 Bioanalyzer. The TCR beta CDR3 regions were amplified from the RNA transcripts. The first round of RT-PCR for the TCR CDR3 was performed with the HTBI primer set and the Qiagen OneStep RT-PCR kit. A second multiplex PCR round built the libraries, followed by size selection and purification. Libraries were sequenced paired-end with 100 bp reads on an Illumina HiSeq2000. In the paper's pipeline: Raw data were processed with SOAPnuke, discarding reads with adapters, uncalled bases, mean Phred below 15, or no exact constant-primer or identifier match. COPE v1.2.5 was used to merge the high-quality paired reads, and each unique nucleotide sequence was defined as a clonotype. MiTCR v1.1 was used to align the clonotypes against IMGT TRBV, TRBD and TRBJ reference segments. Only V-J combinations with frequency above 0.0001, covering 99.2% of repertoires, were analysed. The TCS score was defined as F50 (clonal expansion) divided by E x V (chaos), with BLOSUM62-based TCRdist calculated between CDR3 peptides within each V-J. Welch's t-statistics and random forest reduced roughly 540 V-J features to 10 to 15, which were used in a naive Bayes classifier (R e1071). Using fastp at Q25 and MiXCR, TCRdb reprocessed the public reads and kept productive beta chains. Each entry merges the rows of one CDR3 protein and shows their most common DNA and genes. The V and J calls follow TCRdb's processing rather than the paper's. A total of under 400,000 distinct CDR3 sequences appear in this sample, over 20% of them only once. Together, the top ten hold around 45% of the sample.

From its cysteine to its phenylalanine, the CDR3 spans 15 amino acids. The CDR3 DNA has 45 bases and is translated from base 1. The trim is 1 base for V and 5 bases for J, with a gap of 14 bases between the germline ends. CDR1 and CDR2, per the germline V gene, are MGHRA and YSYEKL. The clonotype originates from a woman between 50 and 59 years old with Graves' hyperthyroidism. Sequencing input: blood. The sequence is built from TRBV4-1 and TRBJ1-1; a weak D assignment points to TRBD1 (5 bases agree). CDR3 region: CASSQVLRGRTEAFF. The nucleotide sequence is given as TGCGCCAGCAGCCAAGTTCTTAGGGGAAGGACTGAAGCTTTCTTT.